The 22 T cell receptor delta chains below come from one sample, sequenced in a study of DNA immune sequencing with unique molecular identifiers. All 8 TRDV and 4 TRDJ genes were targeted in 32-plex amplification of genomic DNA. Adapter PCR followed 3 barcoding PCR cycles that attached a 12-nucleotide UMI. TCRdb fed the multiplex PCR reads to CATT. This sample yields roughly 4,900 delta-chain clones, of which over 10% are seen a single time; 50% to 55% belongs to the top ten. Sample: gamma-delta T cells enriched from blood buffy coat, or unenriched PBMCs (not recorded which). These receptors were collected from a human donor in good health.

The chain uses TRDV1 and TRDJ1, with unresolved D. The CDR3 is 9 amino acids. Germline CDR1 is TSWWSYY and CDR2 is QGS. V was cut by 7 bases and J by 6 bases, with 3 bases left in between. The CDR3 region is CALDNKLIF. The CDR3 coding sequence is TGTGCTCTTGACAATAAACTCATCTTT.

Details on this clone: A single base is all that separates this from a far larger clone, so a read error is likely. For the CDR3, the DNA is TGTGCTCTTGGGGTAACATACTTCCTACCGCTTGTTGGGGGATACGCGAAGGGCACCGATAAACTCATCTTT. As protein: CALGVTYFLPLVGGYAKGTDKLIF. The J gene is TRDJ1, the V gene TRDV1; TRDD3 matches 11 bases. The J gene, left out of TCRdb, was set here by checking the DNA against germline. The ends lost 4 bases at V and 1 base at J; junction bases unmatched: 29. The germline CDR1 and CDR2 sequences are TSWWSYY and QGS. The CDR3 runs to 24 residues.

Of note for this clone: A much larger clone lies a single base off, so this may be a read error. The genes are TRDV1 and TRDJ1, with TRDD3 matching over 13 bases. The J gene, absent from TCRdb, was called here by matching the DNA to germline. The CDR3 sequence is 24 residues long. CDR1 and CDR2 from the germline V gene are TSWWSYY and QGS. In nucleotides, the CDR3 is TGTGCTATTGGGGAACGCTGGCTTCCGAAGGGCGTGTACTGGGGGATACGCGGATCGACTCAACTCATCTTT. Its protein product is CAIGERWLPKGVYWGIRGSTQLIF.

The chain joins TRDV2 to TRDJ1; 13 nucleotides match TRDD3. CDR1 is GEAIGNYY, CDR2 EKD, per germline. V shed 1 base, J shed 0 bases, and the junction held 10 bases outside the gene matches. This CDR3 spans 19 amino acids. CDR3 in amino acids: CACDTLGTGGYAYTDKLIF. As DNA, the CDR3 is TGTGCCTGTGACACGCTAGGTACTGGGGGATACGCGTACACCGATAAACTCATCTTT.

As concerns this clone: The mismatch at residue 9 between this DNA's translation and the TCRdb protein of a much larger clone likely reflects a read error; the protein shown is translated from the DNA. The V gene is TRDV2, the J gene TRDJ1; 8 bases are a match to TRDD3. J lost 1 base, V lost 0 bases, and 9 bases had no gene match. CDR1 and CDR2 (germline): GEAIGNYY, EKD. CDR3 length equals 17 residues. The DNA for the CDR3 is TGTGCCTGTGACACCGTTGGGGGATTCGCCTCCACCGATAAACTCATCTTT. This translates into CACDTVGGFASTDKLIF.

This clone was counted at least ten times. The chain employs TRDV1 and TRDJ1, with TRDD3 identical over 7 bases. Since TCRdb gives no J gene, matching the DNA to germline was used here to assign it. Germline values: CDR1 TSWWSYY, CDR2 QGS. With 2 bases clipped from V and 0 bases from J, the junction kept 33 bases outside the gene matches. The CDR3 consists of 25 residues. As DNA, the CDR3 is TGTGCTCTTGGGGAAACCCTCGGGGACTGGGATACCATAACGCCTCGGCAACTTTACACCGATAAACTCATCTTT. Its protein is CALGETLGDWDTITPRQLYTDKLIF.

This clone was seen ten or more times. The DNA is omitted, as the CDR3 cannot be located on it reliably, and the CDR3 follows TCRdb's listing. There is no J gene call, but TRAV29/DV5 is given as the V gene; TRDD3, as called in the table, went unchecked against the DNA. Germline CDR1 NSMFDY, CDR2 ISSIKDK. The CDR3 numbers 24 amino acids, ends counted. The CDR3 loop reads CSVLLCSRNIKLVNWGIPVDKLIF.

A few counts support this clone. A far bigger clonotype differs at one base, so this is likely a read error. The sample holds other DNA sequences that translate to the same CDR3. This chain links TRDV2 with TRDJ1, with 11 bases that match TRDD3. Per germline, CDR1 GEAIGNYY and CDR2 EKD. This CDR3 contains 19 residues. The J segment lost 8 bases and the V segment lost 4 bases, leaving 23 bases of the junction unmatched. The CDR3: CACEIGLNWGIRAGWKLIF. CDR3 coding DNA: TGTGCCTGTGAAATAGGCCTAAACTGGGGGATAAGGGCCGGGTGGAAACTCATCTTT.

This sequence joins TRDV1 and TRDJ1; 12 nucleotides align to TRDD3. Here the J gene was assigned by germline matching of the DNA, as TCRdb has none. The V and J ends lost 1 base and 0 bases, in that order; junction bases with no gene match: 15. The CDR3 has 21 amino acids. CDR1 and CDR2 (germline): TSWWSYY, QGS. The CDR3 DNA reads as TGTGCTCTTGGGGAACGCAGGGTCTGGGGGATACGCGGGCCGTACACCGATAAACTCATCTTT. Translated, it gives CALGERRVWGIRGPYTDKLIF.

This clone was observed a few times. This chain connects TRAV38-2/DV8 to TRDJ1, with 12 positions matching TRDD3. CDR1 is TSESDYY, CDR2 QEAYKQQN, per germline. The CDR3 is 19 residues long. The trim removed 3 bases at V and 2 bases at J, leaving 14 bases unmatched. In DNA, the CDR3 is TGTGCTTATAGGACTTCTTCCTACTGGGGGATACAGGGAACCGATAAACTCATCTTT. This gives the protein CAYRTSSYWGIQGTDKLIF.

This clone was seen many times. The chain employs TRDV2 and TRDJ1, with 12 nucleotides matching TRDD3. With 4 bases clipped from V and 9 bases from J, the junction kept 17 bases outside the gene matches. Germline values: CDR1 GEAIGNYY, CDR2 EKD. This CDR3 is built from 17 residues. The CDR3 DNA reads as TGTGCCTGTGATCCTGTAGTACTGGGGGATACTGATCGTGAACTCATCTTT. As protein: CACDPVVLGDTDRELIF.

This clone has only a few counts. The J gene is TRDJ1, the V gene TRDV3, with a tentative D call TRDD3 (6 bases). The length of the CDR3 is 15 residues. The germline V gene encodes CDR1 TVYSNPD and CDR2 GDNSRS (reference sequence). Trimming shortened V by 2 bases and J by 0 bases, and 16 bases separated the two germline ends. The CDR3 loop is CAFLGGKPYTDKLIF. CDR3 nucleotide sequence: TGTGCCTTTTTAGGGGGGAAACCGTACACCGATAAACTCATCTTT.

As concerns this clone: A far more abundant clone sits one base away, making this likely a read error. Different DNA sequences within this sample yield the same CDR3. The CDR3 protein is CACDTVTTLGDNGDKLIF. The CDR3 DNA is TGTGCCTGTGACACCGTAACCACACTGGGGGATAACGGCGATAAACTCATCTTT. The V and J genes are TRDV2 and TRDJ1; 11 bases line up with TRDD3. Germline CDR1 reads GEAIGNYY; CDR2 reads EKD. CDR3 length equals 18 residues. The V and J ends lost 0 bases and 4 bases, in that order; junction bases with no gene match: 12.

With respect to this clone: This likely traces to a read error, being one base from a far larger clone. Distinct nucleotide sequences in the sample also encode this CDR3. V is TRDV2 and J is TRDJ3, with 11 nucleotides matching TRDD3. The CDR3 runs to 18 residues. The germline gives CDR1 GEAIGNYY, CDR2 EKD. The CDR3 bases are TGTGCCTGTGACGTACTGGGGGATAGCTCCTGGGACACCCGGCAGATGTTTTTC. It specifies CACDVLGDSSWDTRQMFF.

The sample holds a few counts of this clone. TCRdb shows a much larger clone's protein in place of this DNA's translation, and the two differ at residue 10, likely through a read error; the protein shown is translated from the DNA. This chain links TRDV2 with TRDJ1; D gene unclear. The V and J ends lost 0 bases and 7 bases respectively, with 14 bases between them. This CDR3 contains 14 residues. Germline V CDR1 and CDR2: GEAIGNYY, EKD. In nucleotides, the CDR3 is TGTGCCTGTGACACCGTCGCGCTACCCGTTAAACTCATCTTT. Encoded protein: CACDTVALPVKLIF.

Many counts were recorded for this clone. The protein recorded in TCRdb matches a much larger clone and deviates from this DNA's translation at residue 5, suggesting a read error; the protein here is obtained by translating the DNA. The sample carries other DNA sequences with the same CDR3. The V and J genes are TRDV2 and TRDJ1, with 10 bases aligning to TRDD3. V was clipped by 5 bases and J by 4 bases; unmatched bases: 9. Per germline, CDR1 GEAIGNYY and CDR2 EKD. The CDR3 totals 15 residues. The CDR3 nucleotides read TGTGCCTGTGCCCATCTGGGGGATAGGGACGATAAACTCATCTTT. It codes for CACAHLGDRDDKLIF.

This clone has at least ten counts. The chain links TRDV1 to TRDJ1, with 13 positions matching TRDD3. Here the J gene was assigned by germline matching of the DNA, as TCRdb has none. J gave up 2 bases and V 2 bases, and 32 bases lay outside the gene matches. In germline, CDR1 is TSWWSYY, CDR2 QGS. CDR3 length: 26 residues. This CDR3 is CALGERAALKTDWGIRPRSRTDKLIF. CDR3 DNA sequence: TGTGCTCTTGGGGAAAGAGCGGCCCTCAAGACCGACTGGGGGATACGCCCCCGATCCCGAACCGATAAACTCATCTTT.

In the case of this clone: The protein TCRdb lists belongs to a much larger clone and differs from this DNA's translation at residue 9, which points to a read error; the protein shown is made from the DNA. The rearrangement joins TRDV2 to TRDJ1; TRDD3 agrees at 8 bases. V gave up 1 base and J gave up 3 bases; unmatched junction bases: 15. The CDR3 covers 18 residues. Germline-derived CDR1 and CDR2 are GEAIGNYY and EKD. This chain's CDR3 is CACDTLSTEGYGADKLIF. The CDR3 region has the DNA TGTGCCTGTGACACTCTAAGTACTGAGGGATACGGCGCCGATAAACTCATCTTT.

As regards this clone: This DNA translates differently at residue 4 from the TCRdb protein, which is that of a much larger clone; a read error is likely, and the protein shown is the DNA's own translation. The chain employs TRDV2 and TRDJ1; 7 nucleotides match TRDD3. This CDR3 contains 17 residues. The V gene's germline CDR1 is GEAIGNYY and CDR2 EKD. V dropped 6 bases and J dropped 0; count of bases not matched to a gene: 15. The CDR3 DNA is TGTGCCTGTAACTCCCTCCTGGGGGCTCCCAACACCGATAAACTCATCTTT. Its translation: CACNSLLGAPNTDKLIF.

Worth noting for this clone: A far larger clone lies a single base away; this is likely a read error. The sample holds other DNA sequences that translate to the same CDR3. The chain has TRDV2 and TRDJ3, with a tentative D call TRDD3 (5 bases). Germline CDR1 and CDR2: GEAIGNYY and EKD. CDR3 size: 19 residues. CDR3 nucleotide sequence: TGTGCGTGTGACACGGGGGGGCTACGGAGCTCCTGGGACACCCGACAGATGTTTTTC. Its protein product is CACDTGGLRSSWDTRQMFF.

This clone has a handful of counts. The protein TCRdb lists belongs to a much larger clone and differs from this DNA's translation at residue 13, which points to a read error; the protein shown is made from the DNA. The genes are TRDV2 and TRDJ1, with no clear D. There are 15 residues in the CDR3. CDR1 is GEAIGNYY and CDR2 is EKD in the germline V gene. CDR3 nucleotides: TGTGCCTGTGACGGCGTCGGTGCAAACACCGATAAACCCATCTTT. Translation gives CACDGVGANTDKPIF.

This clone was seen a few times. TCRdb's protein for this DNA is that of a much larger clone and differs from the translation at residue 18, likely a read error; the protein shown is the DNA translation. The genes are TRDV2 and TRDJ1; the match to TRDD3 covers 9 bases. TRDJ2 explains the end of the DNA better; the J call may be wrong. CDR3 length: 19 residues. Per germline, CDR1 GEAIGNYY and CDR2 EKD. CDR3 sequence: CACDTLSLLGEEYTDKLFF. For the CDR3, the DNA is TGTGCCTGTGACACCTTGTCTTTACTGGGGGAAGAGTACACCGATAAACTCTTCTTT.